The sequence of this T cell receptor beta chain was determined in a study of CD8+ T cells in alopecia areata. Study-level information: A 6-month period off drug followed tofacitinib, which lasted 6 to 18 months.

Reverse transcription of extracted RNA yielded cDNA, which provided the sequencing template. TCRdb's copy holds only in-frame clones and misses some; the assay was immunoSEQ multiplex PCR. The table lists 150,000 to 200,000 clones, 60% to 75% of them singletons. This sample's treatment: oral pan-JAK inhibitor, 5-10 mg twice daily. Germline-derived CDR1 and CDR2 are SQVTM and ANQGSEA. Trimming removed 3 bases from V and 5 bases from J, with 12 bases in between. The CDR3 runs to 13 residues. This sequence originates from a human donor with alopecia areata. This chain connects TRBV29-1 to TRBJ2-3; a weak D match, TRBD1 (5 bases). Sequenced here: CD4+ T cells sorted from blood, sampled at week 24, from a patient treated with tofacitinib. The CDR3 DNA reads TGCAGCGTTGACAGGGCGTTGGGAGATACGCAGTATTTT. Residues: CSVDRALGDTQYF.